The present TCR beta chain was sequenced within a study of cytomegalovirus exposure and HLA in healthy donors. Study-wide results and limits: There were some public TCRs occurring in many donors, but most TCR sequences were rare. Association of a missense DCLRE1C variant with TCR beta V- and J-gene trimming was reported in a later analysis. The study put 150 to 200 TCR beta chains on its list as cytomegalovirus-associated. With DRB1 most and HLA-C fewest, TCR association rates differed between HLA loci in a later analysis.

CDR1 and CDR2 (germline): LGHNA, YNFKEQ. The V gene lost 1 base and the J gene lost 4 bases, with 8 bases spanning the gap. This CDR3 is 14 amino acids long. Both 60 Vbeta primers and 13 Jbeta primers went into the PCR. The table came from immunoSEQ multiplex PCR; TCRdb's copy has only in-frame clones and leaves some out. The table lists some 180,000 clones, nearly 80% of them singletons. With respect to this clone: What it binds is not known.

V usage is TRBV4-2 and J usage is TRBJ2-1; TRBD1 is a possible D gene (5 bases). The clonotype originates from a female donor in good health and CMV-seronegative. The sequencing sample was made of PBMCs. CDR3 loop: CASSQGDSYNEQFF. CDR3 nucleotides: TGTGCCAGCAGCCAAGGAGACAGTTACAATGAGCAGTTCTTC.